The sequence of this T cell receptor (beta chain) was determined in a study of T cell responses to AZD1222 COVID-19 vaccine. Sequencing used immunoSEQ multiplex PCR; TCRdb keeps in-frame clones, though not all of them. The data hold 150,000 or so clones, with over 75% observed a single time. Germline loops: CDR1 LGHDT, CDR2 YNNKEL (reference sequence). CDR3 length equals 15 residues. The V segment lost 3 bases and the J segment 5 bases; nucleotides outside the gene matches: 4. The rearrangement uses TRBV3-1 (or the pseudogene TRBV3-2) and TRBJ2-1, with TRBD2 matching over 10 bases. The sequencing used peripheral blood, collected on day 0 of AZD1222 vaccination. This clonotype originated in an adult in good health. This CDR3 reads CASSHRTSGHNEQFF. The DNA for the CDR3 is TGTGCCAGCAGCCACAGGACTAGCGGCCACAATGAGCAGTTCTTC.